These 10 T cell receptor beta chains came from one sample sequenced in a study of blood T cell repertoires in COVID-19. Sequencing was performed with immunoSEQ multiplex PCR; in TCRdb, only in-frame clones are kept and a portion is missing. The sample holds 200,000 or so clones, around 85% seen once. The sample was peripheral blood. The receptors stem from a human donor with active or convalescent COVID-19. The donor label of this sample is uncertain.

The DNA of the CDR3 is TGTGCCAGCAGCATGGGACAGGGATCAGCTCTTCCCTACAATGAGCAGTTCTTC. This translates into CASSMGQGSALPYNEQFF. The rearrangement links TRBV11-2 to TRBJ2-1; 9 bases align to TRBD1. The germline V gene has CDR1 SGHAT and CDR2 FQNNGV. V was clipped by 5 bases and J by 2 bases; unmatched bases: 13. CDR3 length: 18 residues.

This clone appeared a few times. The chain uses TRBV30 and TRBJ1-1; 8 positions agree with TRBD1. The CDR3 runs 15 residues. The V segment lost 5 bases and the J segment 3 bases; nucleotides outside the gene matches: 11. Germline V gives CDR1 GTSNPN, CDR2 SVGIG (reference sequence). CDR3 bases: TGTGCCTGGCGTCTAGGGGACAGGAGGGACACTGAAGCTTTCTTT. Its protein product is CAWRLGDRRDTEAFF.

The gene calls are TRBV28 and TRBJ1-3; no clear D. The CDR3 runs to 14 residues. CDR1 is MDHEN, CDR2 SYDVKM, per germline. The germline V and J ends were trimmed by 4 bases and 0 bases, with 7 bases remaining between them. The CDR3, as DNA: TGTGCCAGCAGTTACAGCCTCTCTGGAAACACCATATATTTT. Its translation is CASSYSLSGNTIYF.

V and J are TRBV30 and TRBJ1-2; TRBD1 is a possible D gene (5 bases). Germline CDR1 GTSNPN, CDR2 SVGIG (reference sequence). The CDR3 sequence is 15 residues long. The V and J ends lost 3 bases and 6 bases respectively, with 20 bases between them. The CDR3 bases are TGTGCCTGGAGCATGGGGGGAACCGTTACCGATGGCTACACCTTC. It specifies CAWSMGGTVTDGYTF.

V and J are TRBV14 and TRBJ2-3; the D gene is possibly TRBD2 (6 bases). V was trimmed by 4 bases and J by 8 bases, leaving 19 bases between them. The CDR3 totals 15 residues. Germline V gene lookup returns CDR1 SGHDN and CDR2 FVKESK. CDR3 DNA: TGTGCCAGCAGCCCACGAATGGGGGGTAAGGGTACGCAGTATTTT. It specifies CASSPRMGGKGTQYF. Filled out from reference TRBV14 and TRBJ2-3, the complete variable domain reads EAGVTQFPSHSVIEKGQTVTLRCDPISGHDNLYWYRRVMGKEIKFLLHFVKESKQDESGMPNNRFLAERTGGTYSTLKVQPAELEDSGVYFCASSPRMGGKGTQYFGPGTRLTVL.

This clone was detected once. V usage is TRBV27 and J usage is TRBJ2-3; D is unclear. Germline V CDR1 and CDR2: MNHEY, SMNVEV (reference sequence). V was cut by 4 bases and J by 0 bases, with 14 bases left in between. The CDR3 covers 16 residues. As DNA, the CDR3 is TGTGCCAGCAGTTCTCAAAGAGCTACTAGCACAGATACGCAGTATTTT. Translating gives CASSSQRATSTDTQYF.

V and J are TRBV13 and TRBJ2-1; 11 nucleotides agree with TRBD2. Looked up from germline, CDR1 is PRHDT and CDR2 is FYEKMQ (reference sequence). The length of the CDR3 is 15 residues. V shed 5 bases, J shed 4 bases, and the junction held 4 bases outside the gene matches. The CDR3 DNA follows: TGTGCCAGCAGCCACCGACTAGCGGGATACAATGAGCAGTTCTTC. The encoded protein is CASSHRLAGYNEQFF.

V and J are TRBV24-1 and TRBJ2-1; 8 bases match TRBD2. This CDR3 comprises 16 residues. V dropped 5 bases and J dropped 6; count of bases not matched to a gene: 11. The germline V gene has CDR1 KGHDR and CDR2 SFDVKD. The CDR3: CATSVAGTRILNEQFF. The DNA for the CDR3 is TGTGCCACCAGTGTCGCCGGGACTAGAATCCTCAATGAGCAGTTCTTC.

This chain uses TRBV6-5 with TRBJ1-1; D gene unclear. V lost 5 bases to trimming and J lost 3 bases, with 13 bases between them. CDR1 and CDR2 (germline): MNHEY, SVGAGI. The CDR3 has 14 residues. The CDR3 loop is CASSPRYGDTEAFF. The CDR3 DNA reads TGTGCCAGCAGTCCAAGATACGGGGACACTGAAGCTTTCTTT.

The V and J genes are TRBV9 and TRBJ1-1; unclear D gene. Germline V gene sequence: CDR1 SGDLS, CDR2 YYNGEE. V was shortened by 1 base and J by 7 bases, with 11 bases between the two germline ends. CDR3 length: 13 amino acids. The CDR3 sequence: CASSVSGNGEAFF. The CDR3 nucleotides are TGTGCCAGCAGCGTAAGCGGGAATGGTGAAGCTTTCTTT.